This entry describes one T cell receptor (beta chain). What it binds is unknown. Assay used: immunoSEQ multiplex PCR; TCRdb lists only in-frame clones, some missing. The top ten hold around 1.8% of the sample, which has about 730,000 clones, approximately 72% seen once. This specimen comes from a study of shared clonotypes between healthy human individuals. Findings and caveats of the study: Generation probabilities of non-shared clonotypes were lower (relative to those shared by all four donors). Blood was the only sampled material, and tissue repertoires likely differ. Between a few donors, naive CD4 clonotypes were shared at a level of around 5.2%.

Germline V CDR1 and CDR2: SEHNR, FQNEAQ (reference sequence). CDR3 length: 17 residues. V gave up 3 bases and J gave up 1 base; unmatched junction bases: 11. Sequenced: memory CD4+ T cells sorted from blood. Subset reported: CD45RA-negative fraction. This sequence originates from a woman aged 25 to 39 in good health. V gene TRBV7-9 combines with J gene TRBJ2-5; 7 nucleotides match TRBD1. CDR3 amino acids: CASSLGAGTDIQETQYF. In DNA, the CDR3 is TGTGCCAGCAGCTTGGGTGCTGGGACAGACATCCAAGAGACCCAGTACTTC.